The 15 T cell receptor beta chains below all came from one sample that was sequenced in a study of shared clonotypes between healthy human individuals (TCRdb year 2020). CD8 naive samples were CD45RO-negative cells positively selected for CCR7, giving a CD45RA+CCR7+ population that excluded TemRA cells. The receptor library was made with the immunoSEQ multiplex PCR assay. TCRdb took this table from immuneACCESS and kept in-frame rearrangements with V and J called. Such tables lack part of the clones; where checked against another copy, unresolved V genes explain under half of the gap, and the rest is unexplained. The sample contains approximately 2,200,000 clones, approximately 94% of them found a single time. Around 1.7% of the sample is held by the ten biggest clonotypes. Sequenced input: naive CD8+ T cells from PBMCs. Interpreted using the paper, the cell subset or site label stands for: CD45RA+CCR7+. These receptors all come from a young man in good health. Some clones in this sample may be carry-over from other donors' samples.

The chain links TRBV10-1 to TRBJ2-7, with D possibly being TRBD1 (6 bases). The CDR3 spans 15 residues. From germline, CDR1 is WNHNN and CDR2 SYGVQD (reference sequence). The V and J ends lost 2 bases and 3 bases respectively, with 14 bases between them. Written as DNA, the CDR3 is TGCGCCAGCAGTGAGCGACGAGGGGGAAACTACGAGCAGTACTTC. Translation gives CASSERRGGNYEQYF.

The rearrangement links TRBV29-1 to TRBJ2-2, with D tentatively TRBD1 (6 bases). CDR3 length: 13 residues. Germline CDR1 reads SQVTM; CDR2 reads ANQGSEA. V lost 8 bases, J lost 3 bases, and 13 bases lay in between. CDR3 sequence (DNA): TGCAGCTTCCCAGGGGCGGACACCGGGGAGCTGTTTTTT. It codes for CSFPGADTGELFF.

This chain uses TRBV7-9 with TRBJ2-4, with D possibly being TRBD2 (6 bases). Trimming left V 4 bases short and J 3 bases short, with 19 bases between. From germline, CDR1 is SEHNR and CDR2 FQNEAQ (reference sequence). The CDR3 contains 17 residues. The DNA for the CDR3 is TGTGCCAGCAGCTCGATGAACGCGGGATTCATCAAAAACATTCAGTACTTC. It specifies CASSSMNAGFIKNIQYF.

The CDR3 sequence: CASSFYPMGGSYEQYF. DNA for the CDR3: TGTGCCAGCAGCTTTTACCCTATGGGGGGATCCTACGAGCAGTACTTC. The gene calls are TRBV5-5 and TRBJ2-7; D might be TRBD2 (6 bases). The V end lost 2 bases, the J end lost 1 base, and 16 bases lay between the germline ends. This CDR3 is built from 16 residues. The germline V gene has CDR1 SGHKS and CDR2 YYEKEE (reference sequence).

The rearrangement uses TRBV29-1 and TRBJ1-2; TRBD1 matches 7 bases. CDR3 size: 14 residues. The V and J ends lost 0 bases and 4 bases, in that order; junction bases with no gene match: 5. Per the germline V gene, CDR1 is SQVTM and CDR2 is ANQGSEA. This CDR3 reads CSVEDQGDSYGYTF. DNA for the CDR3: TGCAGCGTTGAAGATCAGGGGGACTCCTATGGCTACACCTTC.

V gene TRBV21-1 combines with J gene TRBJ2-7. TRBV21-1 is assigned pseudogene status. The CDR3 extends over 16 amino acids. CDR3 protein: CASSKEVAGSSYEQYF. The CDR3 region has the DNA TGTGCCAGCAGCAAAGAGGTCGCAGGGAGTTCCTACGAGCAGTACTTC.

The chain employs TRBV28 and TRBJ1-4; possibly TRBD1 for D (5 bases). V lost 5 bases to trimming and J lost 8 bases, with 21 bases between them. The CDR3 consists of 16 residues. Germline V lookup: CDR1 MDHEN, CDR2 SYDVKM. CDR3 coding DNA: TGTGCCAGCAGTCCCGGATCGGGTGAGGGGCAAGAAAAACTGTTTTTT. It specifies CASSPGSGEGQEKLFF.

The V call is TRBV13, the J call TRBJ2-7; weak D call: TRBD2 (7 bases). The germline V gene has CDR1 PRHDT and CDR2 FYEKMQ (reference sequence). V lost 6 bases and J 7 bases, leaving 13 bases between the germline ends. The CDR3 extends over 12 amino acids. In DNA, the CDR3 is TGTGCCAGCAGATCAGGGGAGGGGGAGCAGTACTTC. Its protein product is CASRSGEGEQYF.

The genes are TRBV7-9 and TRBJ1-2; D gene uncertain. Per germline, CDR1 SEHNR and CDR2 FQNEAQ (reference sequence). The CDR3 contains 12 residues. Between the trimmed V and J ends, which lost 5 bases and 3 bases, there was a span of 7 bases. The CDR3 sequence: CASSRVDYGYTF. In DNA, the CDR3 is TGTGCCAGCAGCCGGGTAGACTATGGCTACACCTTC.

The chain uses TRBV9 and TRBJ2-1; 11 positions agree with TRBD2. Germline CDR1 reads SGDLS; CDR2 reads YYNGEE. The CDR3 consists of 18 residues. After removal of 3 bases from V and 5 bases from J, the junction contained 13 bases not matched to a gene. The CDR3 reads CASSGTSGSFAANNEQFF. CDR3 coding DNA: TGTGCCAGCAGCGGAACTAGCGGGAGTTTCGCCGCTAACAATGAGCAGTTCTTC.

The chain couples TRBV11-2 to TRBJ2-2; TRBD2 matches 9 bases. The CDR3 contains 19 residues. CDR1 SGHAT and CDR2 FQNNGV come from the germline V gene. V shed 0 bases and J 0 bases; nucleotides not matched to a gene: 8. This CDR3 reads CASSLETAGGLANTGELFF. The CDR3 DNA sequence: TGTGCCAGCAGCTTAGAGACAGCGGGAGGCCTCGCGAACACCGGGGAGCTGTTTTTT.

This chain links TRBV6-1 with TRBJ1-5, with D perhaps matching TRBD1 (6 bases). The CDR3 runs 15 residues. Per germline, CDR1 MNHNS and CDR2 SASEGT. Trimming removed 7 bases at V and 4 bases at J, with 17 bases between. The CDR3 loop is CASNRIGGGNQPQHF. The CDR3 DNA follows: TGTGCCAGCAACAGAATAGGGGGTGGAAATCAGCCCCAGCATTTT.

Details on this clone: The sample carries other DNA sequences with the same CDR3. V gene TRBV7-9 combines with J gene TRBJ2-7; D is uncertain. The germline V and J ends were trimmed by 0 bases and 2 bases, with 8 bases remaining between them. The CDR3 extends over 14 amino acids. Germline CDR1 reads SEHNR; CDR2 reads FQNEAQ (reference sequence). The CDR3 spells CASSLAGQAYEQYF. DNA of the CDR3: TGTGCCAGCAGCTTAGCTGGGCAGGCCTACGAGCAGTACTTC.

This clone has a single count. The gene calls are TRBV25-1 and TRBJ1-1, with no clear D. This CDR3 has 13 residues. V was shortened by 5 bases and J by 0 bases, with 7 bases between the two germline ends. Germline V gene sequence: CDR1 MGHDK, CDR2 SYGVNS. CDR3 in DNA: TGTGCCAGCAGTCGTACACTGAACACTGAAGCTTTCTTT. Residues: CASSRTLNTEAFF.

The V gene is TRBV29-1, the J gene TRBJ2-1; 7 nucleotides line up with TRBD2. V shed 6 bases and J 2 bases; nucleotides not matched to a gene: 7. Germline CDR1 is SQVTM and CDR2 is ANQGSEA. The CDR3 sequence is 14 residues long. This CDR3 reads CSVAGLATYNEQFF. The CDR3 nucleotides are TGCAGCGTAGCGGGACTCGCCACCTACAATGAGCAGTTCTTC.